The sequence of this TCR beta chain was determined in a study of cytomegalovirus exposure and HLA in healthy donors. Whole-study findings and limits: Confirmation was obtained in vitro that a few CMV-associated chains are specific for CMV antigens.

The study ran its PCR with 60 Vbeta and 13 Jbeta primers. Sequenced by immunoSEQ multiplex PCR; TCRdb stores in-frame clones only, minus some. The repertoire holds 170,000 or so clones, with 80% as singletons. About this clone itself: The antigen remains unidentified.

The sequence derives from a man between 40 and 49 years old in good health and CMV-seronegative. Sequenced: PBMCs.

CDR3 amino acids: CSARQGRGEQYF. CDR3 coding DNA: TGCAGCGCCAGACAGGGGAGGGGCGAGCAGTACTTC. The chain carries TRBV29-1 and TRBJ2-7, with D possibly being TRBD1 (8 bases). The CDR3 runs to 12 residues. Germline-derived CDR1 and CDR2 are SQVTM and ANQGSEA. Trimming cost V 7 bases and J 6 bases, with 16 bases left between them.